Listed here are 27 T cell receptor beta chains from one sample, sequenced in a study of blood T cell repertoires in COVID-19. The assay was immunoSEQ multiplex PCR, and TCRdb's table has in-frame clones only and misses some. The sample consists of more than 90,000 clones, approximately 85% of them appearing once. Sequencing used peripheral blood. These receptor sequences come from a human donor in a cohort sampled during active COVID-19.

This clone is a singleton in its sample. The chain combines TRBV6-2 or TRBV6-3 with TRBJ2-2, with TRBD2 as a possible D gene (5 bases). Deletions cut 2 bases from V and 6 bases from J, with 13 bases between. From germline, CDR1 is MNHEY and CDR2 SVGEGT. The CDR3 totals 15 residues. The CDR3: CASSYGTGVPGELFF. CDR3 sequence (DNA): TGTGCCAGCAGTTACGGAACCGGGGTGCCCGGGGAGCTGTTTTTT.

This chain joins TRBV18 and TRBJ2-7, with a weak D call TRBD1 (6 bases). The V gene's germline CDR1 is KGHSH and CDR2 LQKENI. Trimming removed 6 bases from V and 1 base from J, with 10 bases in between. This CDR3 is built from 13 residues. CDR3 in amino acids: CASSPTGSYEQYF. The CDR3 bases are TGTGCCAGCTCTCCAACAGGGTCCTACGAGCAGTACTTC. Based on the CDR3 plus reference TRBV18 and TRBJ2-7, the full variable domain is NAGVMQNPRHLVRRRGQEARLRCSPMKGHSHVYWYRQLPEEGLKFMVYLQKENIIDESGMPKERFSAEFPKEGPSILRIQQVVRGDSAAYFCASSPTGSYEQYFGPGTRLTVT.

The genes are TRBV28 and TRBJ1-1, with 9 bases that match TRBD1. The CDR3 loop spans 15 amino acids. Per germline, CDR1 MDHEN and CDR2 SYDVKM. Losses at the gene ends were 5 bases for V and 1 base for J; bases not matched to a gene: 5. In DNA form, the CDR3 reads TGTGCCAGCAGTCCCCTACAGGGGGCGAACACTGAAGCTTTCTTT. Translated: CASSPLQGANTEAFF.

The chain joins TRBV19 to TRBJ2-7; TRBD2 is a possible D gene (5 bases). The CDR3 covers 13 residues. Trimming left V 5 bases short and J 5 bases short, with 13 bases between. Germline CDR1 LNHDA, CDR2 SQIVND (reference sequence). In nucleotides, the CDR3 is TGTGCCAGTAGTCCGGGAAGGTGGGACGAGCAGTACTTC. As protein: CASSPGRWDEQYF.

The rearrangement joins TRBV13 to TRBJ2-7, with D possibly matching TRBD1 (6 bases). The CDR3 covers 15 residues. Deletions cut 2 bases from V and 2 bases from J, with 13 bases between. CDR1 is PRHDT, CDR2 FYEKMQ, per germline (reference sequence). The chain's CDR3 is CASSLKGAGAYEQYF. In nucleotides, the CDR3 is TGTGCCAGCAGCTTAAAAGGGGCAGGGGCCTACGAGCAGTACTTC.

The chain is built from TRBV11-2 and TRBJ2-3; 9 bases are shared with TRBD2. Germline trimming cut 1 base from V and 1 base from J; bases unmatched to any gene: 0. Germline V gene data show CDR1 as SGHAT and CDR2 as FQNNGV. The CDR3 has 15 residues. CDR3 bases: TGTGCCAGCAGCTTAGTAGCGGGAGGCACAGATACGCAGTATTTT. Translation: CASSLVAGGTDTQYF.

This sequence joins TRBV6-1 and TRBJ1-1; 9 bases align to TRBD1. CDR1 is MNHNS, CDR2 SASEGT, per germline. There are 16 residues in the CDR3. Trimming took 0 bases from V and 2 from J; bases not matched to a gene: 4. The CDR3 region has the DNA TGTGCCAGCAGTGAAGCTGTGACAGGGGGAAACACTGAAGCTTTCTTT. The encoded protein is CASSEAVTGGNTEAFF.

The V call is TRBV12-5, the J call TRBJ1-5; 7 nucleotides match TRBD1. The junction had 3 bases not matched to a gene; V was cut back by 1 base and J by 3 bases. The CDR3 runs 15 residues. The germline CDR1 and CDR2 sequences are LGHNT and FRNRAP. CDR3 amino acids: CASGLEGANNQPQHF. The CDR3 nucleotides read TGTGCTAGTGGTTTGGAGGGGGCTAACAATCAGCCCCAGCATTTT.

The chain is built from TRBV6-5 and TRBJ1-3; no clear D gene. Trimming shortened V by 6 bases and J by 0 bases, and 12 bases separated the two germline ends. CDR1 MNHEY and CDR2 SVGAGI come from the germline V gene. CDR3 size: 15 residues. In nucleotides, the CDR3 is TGTGCCAGCAGCGAGACCCGGGGCTCTGGAAACACCATATATTTT. Amino acid sequence: CASSETRGSGNTIYF.

The V and J genes are TRBV29-1 and TRBJ2-4; 12 bases match TRBD2. V shed 8 bases, J shed 3 bases, and the junction held 11 bases outside the gene matches. The germline CDR1 and CDR2 sequences are SQVTM and ANQGSEA. This CDR3 has 16 residues. CDR3 loop: CSLLAGGRMDKNIQYF. Here the CDR3 DNA reads TGCAGCTTGCTAGCGGGAGGGCGTATGGACAAAAACATTCAGTACTTC.

The rearrangement uses TRBV5-1 and TRBJ1-2; 10 bases map to TRBD1. V was pared by 4 bases and J by 7 bases, with 7 bases of the junction left unmatched. CDR3 size: 14 residues. Germline V gene sequence: CDR1 SGHRS, CDR2 YFSETQ. CDR3 sequence (DNA): TGCGCCAGCAGCCCGAGACAGGGGGCGGGTGGCTACACCTTC. Amino acid sequence: CASSPRQGAGGYTF.

The rearrangement uses TRBV11-2 and TRBJ2-3; TRBD2 aligns across 8 bases. The CDR3 is 15 amino acids. The germline V gene has CDR1 SGHAT and CDR2 FQNNGV. V shed 8 bases and J 2 bases; nucleotides not matched to a gene: 9. The CDR3 region is CASSPAGGPTDTQYF. The CDR3 nucleotides read TGTGCCAGCTCCCCGGCGGGAGGACCCACAGATACGCAGTATTTT.

V and J are TRBV5-1 and TRBJ2-1; 10 bases map to TRBD2. The CDR3 runs to 17 residues. Germline trimming cut 4 bases from V and 4 bases from J; bases unmatched to any gene: 11. CDR1 SGHRS and CDR2 YFSETQ come from the germline V gene. For the CDR3, the DNA is TGCGCCAGCAGCCCCTCACAAACTAGCGGGAATTACAATGAGCAGTTCTTC. This translates into CASSPSQTSGNYNEQFF.

CDR3 nucleotides: TGTGCCAGTAGTATCCCCCGGGACAGCCGCTTCCGACCGTATGGCTACACCTTC. Translating gives CASSIPRDSRFRPYGYTF. V is TRBV19 and J is TRBJ1-2, with 7 bases matching TRBD1. Per germline, CDR1 LNHDA and CDR2 SQIVND (reference sequence). V gave up 3 bases and J gave up 5 bases; unmatched junction bases: 18. CDR3 length: 18 amino acids. Drawing the rest from reference TRBV19 and TRBJ1-2, the complete variable domain is DGGITQSPKYLFRKEGQNVTLSCEQNLNHDAMYWYRQDPGQGLRLIYYSQIVNDFQKGDIAEGYSVSREKKESFPLTVTSAQKNPTAFYLCASSIPRDSRFRPYGYTFGSGTRLTVV.

This clone was counted only a few times. V usage is TRBV10-3 and J usage is TRBJ1-1, with 7 bases that match TRBD1. Germline V gene data show CDR1 as ENHRY and CDR2 as SYGVKD. With 3 bases clipped from V and 5 bases from J, the junction kept 12 bases outside the gene matches. This CDR3 is 16 amino acids long. CDR3 sequence: CAISDLRDRVSTEAFF. For the CDR3, the DNA is TGTGCCATCAGTGATTTAAGAGACAGGGTGTCGACTGAAGCTTTCTTT.

This clone was counted once. The chain links TRBV29-1 to TRBJ1-2; 7 nucleotides agree with TRBD1. The CDR3 runs 12 residues. Germline assignment: CDR1 SQVTM and CDR2 ANQGSEA. The junction had 5 bases not matched to a gene; V was cut back by 6 bases and J by 4 bases. This CDR3 is CSVGTVFYGYTF. Here the CDR3 DNA reads TGCAGCGTGGGGACAGTCTTCTATGGCTACACCTTC.

The chain has TRBV7-9 and TRBJ1-1; D call uncertain. This CDR3 is 15 amino acids long. With 1 base removed from V and 4 bases from J, the gap between germline ends came to 13 bases. Per the germline V gene, CDR1 is SEHNR and CDR2 is FQNEAQ (reference sequence). CDR3 region: CASSLGRGTGTEAFF. The CDR3 bases are TGTGCCAGCAGCTTAGGACGGGGAACGGGCACTGAAGCTTTCTTT.

A single count supports this clone. This sequence joins TRBV10-2 and TRBJ2-1; TRBD2 aligns across 7 bases. CDR3 length: 14 amino acids. V lost 3 bases, J lost 4 bases, and 3 bases stayed unmatched. The germline gives CDR1 WSHSY, CDR2 SAAADI. The CDR3 DNA is TGCGCCAGCAGTGATAACGGGAGGTACAATGAGCAGTTCTTC. This translates into CASSDNGRYNEQFF.

In nucleotides, the CDR3 is TGTGCCAGCAGCAAACTAGCGGGGGGCTCTGAGCAGTTCTTC. Translating it yields CASSKLAGGSEQFF. This chain connects TRBV7-2 to TRBJ2-1; TRBD2 matches 12 bases. V was pared by 5 bases and J by 9 bases, with 5 bases of the junction left unmatched. The CDR3 covers 14 residues. Germline CDR1 and CDR2: SGHTA and FQGNSA. Full variable domain (missing parts from reference TRBV7-2 and TRBJ2-1): GAGVSQSPSNKVTEKGKDVELRCDPISGHTALYWYRQSLGQGLEFLIYFQGNSAPDKSGLPSDRFSAERTGGSVSTLTIQRTQQEDSAVYLCASSKLAGGSEQFFGPGTRLTVL.

This clone was recorded a few times. J is TRBJ2-7 and V is TRBV28, with 8 nucleotides matching TRBD2. The V gene end was trimmed by 5 bases and the J gene end by 1 base; junction bases not matched to a gene: 7. The germline V gene encodes CDR1 MDHEN and CDR2 SYDVKM. The CDR3 covers 15 residues. As DNA, the CDR3 is TGTGCCAGCAGTCCGCCCGGGGGGGGGTCCTACGAGCAGTACTTC. This gives the protein CASSPPGGGSYEQYF.

The chain employs TRBV27 and TRBJ2-7; 8 bases are a match to TRBD2. The CDR3 length is 14 residues. Germline values: CDR1 MNHEY, CDR2 SMNVEV (reference sequence). J was trimmed by 2 bases and V by 6 bases; bases with no gene match: 6. The CDR3 nucleotides read TGTGCCAGCAGGCCCCGGACTAGCCCCTACGAGCAGTACTTC. Its protein is CASRPRTSPYEQYF.

This clone has more than one count but fewer than ten. V is TRBV9 and J is TRBJ2-5, with 12 bases that match TRBD1. Per germline, CDR1 SGDLS and CDR2 YYNGEE. V dropped 3 bases and J dropped 1; count of bases not matched to a gene: 4. This CDR3 spans 16 amino acids. The CDR3 loop is CASSARDRGPQETQYF. CDR3 nucleotides: TGTGCCAGCAGCGCGCGGGACAGGGGGCCCCAAGAGACCCAGTACTTC.

The chain combines TRBV5-1 with TRBJ1-3; D possibly corresponds to TRBD1 (6 bases). The CDR3 contains 18 residues. Germline CDR1 reads SGHRS; CDR2 reads YFSETQ. V shed 3 bases and J shed 0 bases, with 19 bases lying between them. The CDR3 reads CASSSLGRGRGSGNTIYF. The CDR3 DNA is TGCGCCAGCAGCTCTCTAGGTCGGGGCAGGGGCTCTGGAAACACCATATATTTT.

CDR3 amino acids: CASSLEQGYNEQFF. DNA for the CDR3: TGTGCCAGCAGCTTAGAACAGGGTTACAATGAGCAGTTCTTC. The V call is TRBV11-3, the J call TRBJ2-1; TRBD1 is a possible D gene (6 bases). Trimming cost V 0 bases and J 4 bases, with 7 bases left between them. There are 14 residues in the CDR3. Germline CDR1 SGHNT, CDR2 YENEEA.

V and J are TRBV27 and TRBJ1-2; TRBD1 aligns across 11 bases. V was clipped by 0 bases and J by 8 bases; unmatched bases: 11. Germline CDR1 reads MNHEY; CDR2 reads SMNVEV (reference sequence). The CDR3 loop spans 17 amino acids. The CDR3 region is CASSLSRTGGLPRGYTF. DNA for the CDR3: TGTGCCAGCAGTTTATCGAGGACAGGGGGCCTACCTCGGGGCTACACCTTC.

The chain employs TRBV5-1 and TRBJ1-2, with TRBD1 identical over 8 bases. With V trimmed by 7 bases and J by 2 bases, 10 bases remained unmatched. There are 15 residues in the CDR3. The germline V gene encodes CDR1 SGHRS and CDR2 YFSETQ. CDR3: CASALTGDWNYGYTF. CDR3 sequence (DNA): TGCGCCAGCGCTTTGACAGGGGATTGGAACTATGGCTACACCTTC. Complete variable domain (other parts from reference TRBV5-1 and TRBJ1-2): KAGVTQTPRYLIKTRGQQVTLSCSPISGHRSVSWYQQTPGQGLQFLFEYFSETQRNKGNFPGRFSGRQFSNSRSEMNVSTLELGDSALYLCASALTGDWNYGYTFGSGTRLTVV.

This clone was seen only a few times. The V call is TRBV9, the J call TRBJ2-7; TRBD1 matches 12 bases. This CDR3 comprises 16 residues. CDR1 is SGDLS, CDR2 YYNGEE, per germline. With 3 bases clipped from V and 4 bases from J, the junction kept 8 bases outside the gene matches. The CDR3 DNA follows: TGTGCCAGCAGCGAGGGACAGGGGGCTTCCATTTACGAGCAGTACTTC. Translated: CASSEGQGASIYEQYF.